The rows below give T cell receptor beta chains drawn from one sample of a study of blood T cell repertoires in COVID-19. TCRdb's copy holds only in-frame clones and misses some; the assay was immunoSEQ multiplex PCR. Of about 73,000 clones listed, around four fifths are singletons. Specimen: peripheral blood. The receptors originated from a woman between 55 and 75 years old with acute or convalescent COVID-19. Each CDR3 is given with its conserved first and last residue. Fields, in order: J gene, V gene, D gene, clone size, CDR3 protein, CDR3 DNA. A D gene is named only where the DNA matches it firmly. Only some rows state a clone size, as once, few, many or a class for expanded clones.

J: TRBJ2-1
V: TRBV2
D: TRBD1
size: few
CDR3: CASYDRGTYNEQFF
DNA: TGTGCCAGCTACGACAGGGGAACCTACAATGAGCAGTTCTTC

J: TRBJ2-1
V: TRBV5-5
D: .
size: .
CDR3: CASSLEFSGLIGEQFF
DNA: TGTGCCAGCAGCTTGGAGTTTTCTGGCCTCATCGGGGAGCAGTTCTTC

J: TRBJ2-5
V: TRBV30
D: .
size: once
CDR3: CAWSGGAAQTQYF
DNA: TGTGCCTGGAGTGGAGGTGCGGCTCAGACCCAGTACTTC

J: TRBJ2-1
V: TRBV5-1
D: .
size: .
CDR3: CASSLEPAYNEQFF
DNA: TGCGCCAGCAGCTTGGAACCAGCCTACAATGAGCAGTTCTTC

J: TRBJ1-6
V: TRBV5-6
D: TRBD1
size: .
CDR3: CASRRTGGSSPLHF
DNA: TGTGCCAGCAGGAGGACAGGGGGCTCTTCACCCCTCCACTTT

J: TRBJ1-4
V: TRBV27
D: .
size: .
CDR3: CASSLQGTNEKLFF
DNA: TGTGCCAGCAGTTTACAGGGTACTAATGAAAAACTGTTTTTT

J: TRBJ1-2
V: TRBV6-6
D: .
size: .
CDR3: CASQGGGDYGYTF
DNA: TGTGCCAGCCAGGGAGGAGGGGACTATGGCTACACCTTC

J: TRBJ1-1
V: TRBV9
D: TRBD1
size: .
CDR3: CASSVEGQGVTEAFF
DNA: TGTGCCAGCAGCGTCGAGGGACAGGGTGTCACTGAAGCTTTCTTT

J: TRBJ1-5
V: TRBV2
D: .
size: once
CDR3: CASSVGARGSNQPQHF
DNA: TGTGCCAGCAGTGTGGGGGCCAGAGGAAGCAATCAGCCCCAGCATTTT

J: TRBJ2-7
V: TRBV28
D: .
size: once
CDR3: CASSPPRQGLSYEQYF
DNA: TGTGCCAGCAGCCCGCCGAGGCAGGGGCTCTCCTACGAGCAGTACTTC

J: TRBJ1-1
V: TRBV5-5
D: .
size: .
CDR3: CASSFEVRNTEAFF
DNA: TGTGCCAGCAGCTTTGAGGTTCGAAACACTGAAGCTTTCTTT

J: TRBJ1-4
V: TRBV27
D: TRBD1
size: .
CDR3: CASSARQGISEKLFF
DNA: TGTGCCAGCAGCGCCCGACAGGGAATAAGTGAAAAACTGTTTTTT

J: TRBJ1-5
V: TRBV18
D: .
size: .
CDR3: CASSPGQTNQPQHF
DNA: TGTGCCAGCTCACCAGGGCAGACAAATCAGCCCCAGCATTTT

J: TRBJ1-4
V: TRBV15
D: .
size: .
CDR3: CATSRDRGLNEKLFF
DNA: TGTGCCACCAGCAGAGACAGGGGCCTTAATGAAAAACTGTTTTTT

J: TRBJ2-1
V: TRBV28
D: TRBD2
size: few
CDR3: CASRSGAVYNEQFF
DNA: TGTGCCAGCAGGAGCGGGGCTGTCTACAATGAGCAGTTCTTC

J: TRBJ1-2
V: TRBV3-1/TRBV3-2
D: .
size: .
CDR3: CASSQTRRSYTF
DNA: TGTGCCAGCAGCCAAACCCGCAGGAGCTACACCTTC

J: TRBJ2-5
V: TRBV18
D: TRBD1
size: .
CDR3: CASSSMQGAGETQYF
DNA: TGTGCCAGCTCATCGATGCAGGGGGCAGGAGAGACCCAGTACTTC

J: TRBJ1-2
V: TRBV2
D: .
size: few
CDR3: CASSQTTVYGYTF
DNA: TGTGCCAGCAGCCAAACGACAGTCTATGGCTACACCTTC

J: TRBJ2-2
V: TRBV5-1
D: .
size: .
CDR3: CASSRTERTGELFF
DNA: TGCGCCAGCAGCCGGACAGAACGAACCGGGGAGCTGTTTTTT

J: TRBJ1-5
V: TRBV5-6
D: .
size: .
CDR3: CASSLGAGNQPQHF
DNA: TGTGCCAGCAGCTTGGGGGCAGGCAATCAGCCCCAGCATTTT

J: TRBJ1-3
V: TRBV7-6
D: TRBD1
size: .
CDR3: CASSLGQGLSGNTIYF
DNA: TGTGCCAGCAGCCTAGGACAGGGACTTTCAGGAAACACCATATATTTT

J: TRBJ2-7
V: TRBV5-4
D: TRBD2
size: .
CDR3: CASSHVLAGAGGEQYF
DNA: TGTGCCAGCAGCCACGTACTAGCGGGAGCCGGGGGCGAGCAGTACTTC